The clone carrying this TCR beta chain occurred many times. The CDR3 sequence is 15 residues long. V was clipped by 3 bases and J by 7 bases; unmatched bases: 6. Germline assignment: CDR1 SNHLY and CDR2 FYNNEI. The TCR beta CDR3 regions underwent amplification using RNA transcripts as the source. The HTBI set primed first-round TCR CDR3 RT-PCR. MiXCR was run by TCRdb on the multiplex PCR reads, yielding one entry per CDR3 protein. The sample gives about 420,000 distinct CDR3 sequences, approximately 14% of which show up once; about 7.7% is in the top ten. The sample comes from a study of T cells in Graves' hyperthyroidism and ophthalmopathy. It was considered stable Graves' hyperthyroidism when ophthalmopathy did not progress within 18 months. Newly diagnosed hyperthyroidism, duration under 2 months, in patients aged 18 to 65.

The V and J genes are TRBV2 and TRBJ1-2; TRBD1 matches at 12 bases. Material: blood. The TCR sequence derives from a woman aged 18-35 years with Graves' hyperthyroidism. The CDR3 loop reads CASSDKGQGARGYTF. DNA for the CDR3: TGTGCCAGCAGTGACAAGGGACAGGGGGCGCGTGGCTACACCTTC.